The 20 T cell receptor beta chains given below trace back to one sample, sequenced in a study of T cells in Graves' hyperthyroidism and ophthalmopathy. Amplified regions were TCR beta CDR3 sequences from RNA transcripts. Primed by the HTBI set, a first-round RT-PCR was run on the TCR CDR3. MiXCR, run by TCRdb on the multiplex PCR reads, gives a single entry per CDR3 protein. Among hundreds of thousands of distinct CDR3 sequences listed, around 15% were seen once. The sample consisted of blood. The receptors come from a man aged 50 to 59 with Graves' ophthalmopathy.

This clonotype was observed at least ten times. The chain joins TRBV20-1 to TRBJ2-3; the D gene could be TRBD1 or TRBD2 (5 bases each). The CDR3 runs to 15 residues. V lost 4 bases to trimming and J lost 0 bases, with 14 bases between them. Germline V CDR1 and CDR2: DFQATT, SNEGSKA (reference sequence). CDR3 DNA sequence: TGCAGTGCTACCACCGGGGCCCCTAGCACAGATACGCAGTATTTT. It encodes CSATTGAPSTDTQYF.

This clonotype occurred many times. J is TRBJ2-2 and V is TRBV5-1; D unresolved. V lost 0 bases and J 2 bases, leaving 5 bases between the germline ends. This CDR3 is built from 14 residues. CDR1 and CDR2 from the germline V gene are SGHRS and YFSETQ. The CDR3 is CASSLDKNTGELFF. CDR3 nucleotide sequence: TGCGCCAGCAGCTTGGACAAAAACACCGGGGAGCTGTTTTTT. The full variable domain, its missing parts supplied by reference TRBV5-1 and TRBJ2-2, is KAGVTQTPRYLIKTRGQQVTLSCSPISGHRSVSWYQQTPGQGLQFLFEYFSETQRNKGNFPGRFSGRQFSNSRSEMNVSTLELGDSALYLCASSLDKNTGELFFGEGSRLTVL.

In regard to this clonotype: A much more abundant neighbour one base away suggests this may be a read error. The rearrangement uses TRBV4-2 and TRBJ2-7; possibly TRBD2 for D (6 bases). V lost 1 base and J 4 bases, leaving 8 bases between the germline ends. The CDR3 sequence is 13 residues long. Germline V lookup: CDR1 LGHNA, CDR2 YNFKEQ. The CDR3 DNA follows: TGTGCCAGCAGCCAAGGGACTACTTACGAGCAGTACTTC. The encoded protein is CASSQGTTYEQYF.

Many counts were recorded for this clonotype. The chain combines TRBV18 with TRBJ1-5; D call uncertain. Germline CDR1 KGHSH, CDR2 LQKENI. The CDR3 totals 14 residues. The germline V and J ends were trimmed by 3 bases and 0 bases, with 6 bases remaining between them. The CDR3, as DNA: TGTGCCAGCTCACCTGCGGATAGCAATCAGCCCCAGCATTTT. It encodes CASSPADSNQPQHF.

V usage is TRBV19 and J usage is TRBJ1-3; D is undetermined. The CDR3 is 13 residues long. Germline V lookup: CDR1 LNHDA, CDR2 SQIVND (reference sequence). V was cut by 3 bases and J by 0 bases, with 3 bases left in between. The CDR3: CASSMASGNTIYF. The CDR3 DNA reads as TGTGCCAGTAGTATGGCCTCTGGAAACACCATATATTTT.

This clonotype was picked up many times. This chain joins TRBV15 and TRBJ2-2; D remains ambiguous. The CDR3 loop spans 15 amino acids. Germline CDR1 and CDR2: LNHNV and YYDKDF (reference sequence). Trimming removed 1 base from V and 3 bases from J, with 9 bases in between. CDR3 DNA sequence: TGTGCCACCAGCAGAGGTCAGGTGTACACCGGGGAGCTGTTTTTT. Encoded protein: CATSRGQVYTGELFF.

J is TRBJ2-1 and V is TRBV25-1; the match to TRBD2 covers 7 bases. The CDR3 consists of 15 residues. V dropped 2 bases and J dropped 4; count of bases not matched to a gene: 5. Germline loops: CDR1 MGHDK, CDR2 SYGVNS. In nucleotides, the CDR3 is TGTGCCAGCAGTGAAGGGAGACTAGCATACAATGAGCAGTTCTTC. This sequence encodes CASSEGRLAYNEQFF.

This clonotype was seen many times. The V and J genes are TRBV3-1 and TRBJ2-1; D not resolved. Between the trimmed V and J ends, which lost 3 bases and 8 bases, there was a span of 11 bases. Looked up from germline, CDR1 is LGHDT and CDR2 is YNNKEL (reference sequence). There are 13 residues in the CDR3. CDR3 sequence (DNA): TGTGCCAGCAGCCATTCTCGGCTAGATGAGCAGTTCTTC. It yields the protein CASSHSRLDEQFF.

This clonotype was seen at least ten times. The V gene is TRBV5-1, the J gene TRBJ2-7; no clear D gene. The germline V gene encodes CDR1 SGHRS and CDR2 YFSETQ. Trimming pared 0 bases from V and 0 bases from J, leaving 10 bases between. This CDR3 is 15 amino acids long. In nucleotides, the CDR3 is TGCGCCAGCAGCTTGGGCGGCCAGAACTCCTACGAGCAGTACTTC. Translation gives CASSLGGQNSYEQYF.

This clonotype was detected many times. The V gene is TRBV11-2, the J gene TRBJ2-5; 7 nucleotides match TRBD1. Germline-derived CDR1 and CDR2 are SGHAT and FQNNGV. V was pared by 3 bases and J by 2 bases, with 3 bases of the junction left unmatched. The CDR3 is made up of 14 amino acids. For the CDR3, the DNA is TGTGCCAGCAGCTTTGGGACAGTTCAAGAGACCCAGTACTTC. Residues: CASSFGTVQETQYF. Using reference TRBV11-2 and TRBJ2-5 for the parts outside the CDR3, the full variable domain is EAGVAQSPRYKIIEKRQSVAFWCNPISGHATLYWYQQILGQGPKLLIQFQNNGVVDDSQLPKDRFSAERLKGVDSTLKIQPAKLEDSAVYLCASSFGTVQETQYFGPGTRLLVL.

The chain links TRBV5-1 to TRBJ2-2; the D call may be TRBD1 or TRBD2 (6 bases each). Deletions cut 6 bases from V and 7 bases from J, with 22 bases between. The length of the CDR3 is 16 residues. Looked up from germline, CDR1 is SGHRS and CDR2 is YFSETQ. As DNA, the CDR3 is TGCGCCAGCAATCTGGACCCGGGGGCGGGGATCGGGGAGCTGTTTTTT. This sequence encodes CASNLDPGAGIGELFF.

This rearrangement joins TRBV11-2 to TRBJ1-1, with 7 bases aligning to TRBD1. Germline values: CDR1 SGHAT, CDR2 FQNNGV. Trimming removed 4 bases from V and 6 bases from J; junction bases left unmatched: 5. The CDR3 is 13 amino acids. In nucleotides, the CDR3 is TGTGCCAGCAGCTCAGGGGGACGGCCTGAAGCTTTCTTT. Protein: CASSSGGRPEAFF.

This clonotype was counted many times. The V gene is TRBV28, the J gene TRBJ2-7, with 8 bases fitting TRBD2. This CDR3 is 12 amino acids long. V lost 2 bases to trimming and J lost 12 bases; unmatched junction nucleotides: 6. CDR1 MDHEN and CDR2 SYDVKM come from the germline V gene. The CDR3, as DNA: TGTGCCAGCAGTTTAGGGACTAGGAGGTGGTACTTC. Protein sequence: CASSLGTRRWYF.

The chain joins TRBV19 to TRBJ1-4; 9 bases line up with TRBD1. CDR1 and CDR2 from the germline V gene are LNHDA and SQIVND (reference sequence). The length of the CDR3 is 13 residues. V was clipped by 4 bases and J by 12 bases; unmatched bases: 6. The CDR3 DNA reads TGTGCCAGTAGTACGGGACAGGGTGGCCAACTGTTTTTT. Its protein product is CASSTGQGGQLFF.

At least ten counts were recorded for this clonotype. The chain uses TRBV5-6 and TRBJ1-5; TRBD1 agrees at 9 bases. Losses at the gene ends were 0 bases for V and 4 bases for J; bases not matched to a gene: 2. Germline V lookup: CDR1 SGHDT, CDR2 YYEEEE. The CDR3 extends over 15 amino acids. As DNA, the CDR3 is TGTGCCAGCAGCTTGGGGACAGGGGCAAATCAGCCCCAGCATTTT. It yields the protein CASSLGTGANQPQHF.

This clonotype has ten or more counts. CDR3: CASSLGQSSYEQYF. The CDR3 DNA sequence: TGCGCCAGCAGCTTGGGACAGAGCTCCTACGAGCAGTACTTC. The V call is TRBV5-1, the J call TRBJ2-7, with a tentative D call TRBD1 (5 bases). The CDR3 is 14 residues long. Per germline, CDR1 SGHRS and CDR2 YFSETQ. Trimming cost V 0 bases and J 0 bases, with 7 bases left between them.

The table lists this clonotype with many counts. This sequence joins TRBV20-1 and TRBJ2-7; D might be TRBD1 or TRBD2, each matching 6 bases. Trimming took off 1 base at V and 5 bases at J, with 15 bases between the two ends. The CDR3 loop spans 14 amino acids. Per germline, CDR1 DFQATT and CDR2 SNEGSKA (reference sequence). As DNA, the CDR3 is TGCAGTGCTAGAGGGGAACAGGGCGGGAACGAGCAGTACTTC. It specifies CSARGEQGGNEQYF.

The gene calls are TRBV10-3 and TRBJ2-5, with 10 bases aligning to TRBD2. The J segment lost 4 bases and the V segment lost 7 bases, leaving 3 bases of the junction unmatched. CDR1 is ENHRY, CDR2 SYGVKD, per germline. The length of the CDR3 is 13 residues. The DNA of the CDR3 is TGTGCCATCAATAGACTAGCGGGAGAGACCCAGTACTTC. Translated: CAINRLAGETQYF.

This clonotype has a handful of counts. The CDR3 DNA sequence: TGCGCCAGCAGCTTGGCCTTTCCGGGACAGGGAGAGACCCAGTACTTC. It translates to CASSLAFPGQGETQYF. The chain has TRBV5-1 and TRBJ2-5; 9 nucleotides align to TRBD1. Unmatched junction bases numbered 7, after V lost 0 bases and J lost 4 bases. The CDR3 sequence is 16 residues long. The germline gives CDR1 SGHRS, CDR2 YFSETQ. Variable domain in full (rest from reference TRBV5-1 and TRBJ2-5): KAGVTQTPRYLIKTRGQQVTLSCSPISGHRSVSWYQQTPGQGLQFLFEYFSETQRNKGNFPGRFSGRQFSNSRSEMNVSTLELGDSALYLCASSLAFPGQGETQYFGPGTRLLVL.

This clonotype occurred a few times. The rearrangement links TRBV29-1 to TRBJ2-1, with D perhaps assigned TRBD1 or TRBD2 (5 bases each). Trimming cost V 2 bases and J 6 bases, with 14 bases left between them. From germline, CDR1 is SQVTM and CDR2 ANQGSEA. CDR3 length: 14 amino acids. The CDR3 here is CSVEWGNVGNEQFF. Written as DNA, the CDR3 is TGCAGCGTTGAATGGGGGAATGTCGGCAATGAGCAGTTCTTC.